The 27 T cell receptor beta chains reported below all come from one sample, sequenced in a study of read filtering for tumor transcriptome and immune sequencing. Molecular barcoded adaptors covering alpha/delta and beta/gamma chains were used on 400 ng RNA. MiXCR, applied by TCRdb to the reads, yields one record per CDR3 protein. The data contain about 90,000 distinct CDR3 sequences, 9% to 15% of them singletons. The sequenced material came from a population of CD138-negative cells sorted from bone marrow. The receptors were sampled from a donor at least 40 years old with multiple myeloma.

This clonotype was found many times. This chain links TRBV2 with TRBJ2-7; TRBD1 aligns across 7 bases. Losses at the gene ends were 6 bases for V and 6 bases for J; bases not matched to a gene: 11. The germline CDR1 and CDR2 sequences are SNHLY and FYNNEI. This CDR3 comprises 14 residues. CDR3 sequence (DNA): TGTGCCAGCAGCACCGGGACAGCCAGGAGCGAGCAGTACTTC. Its protein product is CASSTGTARSEQYF.

This clonotype came up many times. V is TRBV5-1 and J is TRBJ1-1, with D possibly matching TRBD1 (5 bases). Germline CDR1 and CDR2: SGHRS and YFSETQ. The CDR3 has 15 residues. The V end was cut by 0 bases, the J end by 1 base, with 10 bases between. CDR3 nucleotide sequence: TGCGCCAGCAGCTTGGATGGAGGGGAGAACACTGAAGCTTTCTTT. Translating gives CASSLDGGENTEAFF.

The chain is built from TRBV29-1 and TRBJ2-4; perhaps TRBD2 as D (6 bases). This CDR3 is 12 amino acids long. The germline gives CDR1 SQVTM, CDR2 ANQGSEA. The V gene lost 5 bases and the J gene lost 9 bases, with 14 bases spanning the gap. CDR3 coding DNA: TGCAGCGTTTGGGCAGCGGGTGGCATTCAGTACTTC. Protein: CSVWAAGGIQYF.

This clonotype was seen many times. J is TRBJ1-2 and V is TRBV29-1; possible D gene TRBD1, 6 bases. Germline CDR1 reads SQVTM; CDR2 reads ANQGSEA. There are 14 residues in the CDR3. Trimming stripped 1 base from V and 6 bases from J, with 15 bases between. In nucleotides, the CDR3 is TGCAGCGTTGAAGTCCCAACAGGGAGCGATGGCTACACCTTC. Its protein is CSVEVPTGSDGYTF.

This clonotype has a handful of counts. The genes are TRBV19 and TRBJ2-2, with TRBD2 identical over 7 bases. V gave up 5 bases and J gave up 4 bases; unmatched junction bases: 4. Germline CDR1 is LNHDA and CDR2 is SQIVND (reference sequence). The CDR3 has 14 residues. The CDR3, as DNA: TGTGCCAGTAGTGCGGGGGAAAGCACCGGGGAGCTGTTTTTT. It yields the protein CASSAGESTGELFF.

This clonotype was recorded at least ten times. This sequence joins TRBV6-1 and TRBJ2-5; D is unclear. Germline lookup yields CDR1 MNHNS and CDR2 SASEGT. V lost 7 bases, J lost 2 bases, and 11 bases lay in between. CDR3 length: 13 residues. The CDR3 protein is CASNSQIQETQYF. The CDR3 DNA sequence: TGTGCCAGCAATTCACAGATTCAAGAGACCCAGTACTTC.

About this clonotype itself: A far larger clone is one base from this, pointing to a likely read error. This chain links TRBV6-2 or TRBV6-3 with TRBJ2-1; 16 bases line up with TRBD2. Germline CDR1 MNHEY, CDR2 SVGEGT. V shed 7 bases, J shed 6 bases, and the junction held 12 bases outside the gene matches. CDR3 length: 18 amino acids. The CDR3 here is CASTPPGLAGGQGNEQFF. The CDR3 DNA reads TGTGCCAGCACTCCCCCGGGACTAGCGGGAGGGCAAGGCAATGAGCAGTTCTTC.

This clonotype was counted at least ten times. The rearrangement uses TRBV20-1 and TRBJ2-7, with a weak D call TRBD2 (6 bases). Germline V gene sequence: CDR1 DFQATT, CDR2 SNEGSKA (reference sequence). This CDR3 comprises 13 residues. Trimming removed 3 bases at V and 5 bases at J, with 14 bases between. The CDR3 region is CSARGKWGDEQYF. The CDR3 DNA follows: TGCAGTGCTAGGGGGAAGTGGGGGGACGAGCAGTACTTC.

This clonotype was seen at least ten times. The chain recombines TRBV7-9 with TRBJ1-2; TRBD1 might be the D (5 bases). The germline V gene has CDR1 SEHNR and CDR2 FQNEAQ (reference sequence). The V end was cut by 3 bases, the J end by 3 bases, with 11 bases between. There are 14 residues in the CDR3. For the CDR3, the DNA is TGTGCCAGCAGCTTTGAACAGGAGTACTATGGCTACACCTTC. Amino acid sequence: CASSFEQEYYGYTF. The whole variable domain, filled in from reference TRBV7-9 and TRBJ1-2, reads DTGVSQNPRHKITKRGQNVTFRCDPISEHNRLYWYRQTLGQGPEFLTYFQNEAQLEKSRLLSDRFSAERPKGSFSTLEIQRTEQGDSAMYLCASSFEQEYYGYTFGSGTRLTVV.

This clonotype was seen repeatedly, ten times or more. The chain couples TRBV7-8 to TRBJ2-7, with TRBD2 as a possible D gene (5 bases). Per the germline V gene, CDR1 is SGHVS and CDR2 is FQNEAQ. Trimming cost V 3 bases and J 3 bases, with 6 bases left between them. The CDR3 is 12 amino acids. The CDR3 nucleotides are TGTGCCAGCAGCTTCGAGGGCTACGAGCAGTACTTC. This gives the protein CASSFEGYEQYF. Full variable domain (rest looked up from reference TRBV7-8 and TRBJ2-7): GAGVSQSPRYKVAKRGQDVALRCDPISGHVSLFWYQQALGQGPEFLTYFQNEAQLDKSGLPSDRFFAERPEGSVSTLKIQRTQQEDSAVYLCASSFEGYEQYFGPGTRLTVT.

Notes on this clonotype: A read error is possible here, since a much larger clone lies one base away. Because the CDR3 is missing its conserved closing phenylalanine or tryptophan, this is likely a read error. This sequence joins TRBV7-9 and TRBJ2-7, with TRBD2 as a possible D gene (6 bases). The CDR3 runs 15 residues. CDR1 is SEHNR, CDR2 FQNEAQ, per germline (reference sequence). Trimming took 1 base from V and 2 from J, leaving 12 bases between them. The CDR3 sequence is CASSLEASVAYEQYL. CDR3 nucleotides: TGTGCCAGCAGCTTAGAAGCTAGCGTAGCCTACGAGCAGTACCTC.

At least ten counts were recorded for this clonotype. The gene calls are TRBV7-9 and TRBJ2-1, with a tentative D call TRBD2 (6 bases). Trimming cost V 4 bases and J 4 bases, with 11 bases left between them. The CDR3 length is 14 residues. CDR1 and CDR2 (germline): SEHNR, FQNEAQ (reference sequence). CDR3 sequence (DNA): TGTGCCAGCAGCTCCTCCGGGACTTACAATGAGCAGTTCTTC. Translated, it gives CASSSSGTYNEQFF.

This clonotype was seen at least ten times. This rearrangement joins TRBV2 to TRBJ2-7; D is unresolved. Per germline, CDR1 SNHLY and CDR2 FYNNEI. The CDR3 consists of 14 residues. Trimming removed 3 bases at V and 4 bases at J, with 13 bases between. CDR3 loop: CASSDQGALYEQYF. The CDR3 region has the DNA TGTGCCAGCAGTGATCAAGGAGCCCTGTACGAGCAGTACTTC.

As concerns this clonotype: A read error may explain this, as a much larger clone is one base away. The chain combines TRBV3-1 with TRBJ1-1; tentative D call: TRBD1 (5 bases). This CDR3 is built from 14 residues. The V gene lost 1 base and the J gene lost 6 bases, with 12 bases spanning the gap. Germline CDR1 LGHDT, CDR2 YNNKEL (reference sequence). The CDR3 DNA reads TGTGCCAGCAGCCAAGCAGGGATATTCTCTGAAGCTTTCTTT. Residues: CASSQAGIFSEAFF. The entire variable domain, with the rest obtained from reference TRBV3-1 and TRBJ1-1, is as follows: DTAVSQTPKYLVTQMGNDKSIKCEQNLGHDTMYWYKQDSKKFLKIMFSYNNKELIINETVPNRFSPKSPDKAHLNLHINSLELGDSAVYFCASSQAGIFSEAFFGQGTRLTVV.

In this sample, this clonotype turned up a few times. This chain joins TRBV28 and TRBJ2-2, with 7 bases identical to TRBD2. Per the germline V gene, CDR1 is MDHEN and CDR2 is SYDVKM. V lost 3 bases and J lost 4; bases outside the gene matches: 5. This CDR3 is built from 15 residues. In DNA form, the CDR3 reads TGTGCCAGCAGTTTCACTAGCGAGAGCACCGGGGAGCTGTTTTTT. Translating it yields CASSFTSESTGELFF.

This clonotype was counted at least ten times. The chain carries TRBV7-9 and TRBJ1-1, with no clear D. The V end was cut by 3 bases, the J end by 4 bases, with 9 bases between. Per the germline V gene, CDR1 is SEHNR and CDR2 is FQNEAQ (reference sequence). The CDR3 is made up of 13 amino acids. This CDR3 is CASSLNQPTEAFF. The CDR3 DNA reads as TGTGCCAGCAGCTTGAATCAGCCCACTGAAGCTTTCTTT.

This clonotype was counted ten times or more. The chain is built from TRBV5-1 and TRBJ2-7, with 7 bases aligning to TRBD1. The CDR3 covers 15 residues. Per germline, CDR1 SGHRS and CDR2 YFSETQ. J lost 2 bases, V lost 4 bases, and 9 bases had no gene match. CDR3 coding DNA: TGCGCCAGCAGCCGGGACAGCGTAGAAACCTACGAGCAGTACTTC. Residues: CASSRDSVETYEQYF.

This clonotype has ten or more counts. V usage is TRBV6-1 and J usage is TRBJ1-1, with 10 bases fitting TRBD1. The germline CDR1 and CDR2 sequences are MNHNS and SASEGT. The V and J ends lost 7 bases and 2 bases, in that order; junction bases with no gene match: 7. The CDR3 has 15 amino acids. The CDR3 DNA reads TGTGCCAGCACACCCAGACAGGGGGCAAACACTGAAGCTTTCTTT. Its translation: CASTPRQGANTEAFF.

This clonotype appeared many times. This chain uses TRBV10-2 with TRBJ2-2, with a possible D match to TRBD2 (6 bases). CDR1 is WSHSY and CDR2 is SAAADI in the germline V gene. There are 14 residues in the CDR3. The ends were cut back, 8 bases at V and 1 base at J, with 11 bases in the middle. The CDR3 sequence: CASARDLNTGELFF. CDR3 DNA: TGCGCCAGCGCCCGGGACTTGAACACCGGGGAGCTGTTTTTT.

This clonotype was seen more than once but under ten times. The J gene is TRBJ2-7, the V gene TRBV5-1, with a weak D call TRBD1 (5 bases). With 6 bases removed from V and 5 bases from J, the gap between germline ends came to 18 bases. The germline V gene encodes CDR1 SGHRS and CDR2 YFSETQ. CDR3 length: 14 amino acids. The CDR3 region has the DNA TGCGCCAGCAAAGCCAACAGGTTAACCCACGAGCAGTACTTC. Amino acids: CASKANRLTHEQYF.

In its sample, this clonotype was seen many times. The junction differs from germline at one of its ends, possibly a read error. V usage is TRBV3-1 and J usage is TRBJ1-1; D remains ambiguous. Germline V gene data show CDR1 as LGHDT and CDR2 as YNNKEL (reference sequence). The CDR3 spans 13 residues. The CDR3 spells CASSHGMNTEAFF. In DNA, the CDR3 is TGTGCCAGCAGCCACGGCATGAACACTGAAGCTTTTTTT. Variable domain in full (rest from reference TRBV3-1 and TRBJ1-1): DTAVSQTPKYLVTQMGNDKSIKCEQNLGHDTMYWYKQDSKKFLKIMFSYNNKELIINETVPNRFSPKSPDKAHLNLHINSLELGDSAVYFCASSHGMNTEAFFGQGTRLTVV.

This clonotype appeared many times. The rearrangement links TRBV18 to TRBJ2-2; TRBD2 matches 11 bases. CDR3 size: 17 residues. V gave up 3 bases and J gave up 0 bases; unmatched junction bases: 3. Germline lookup yields CDR1 KGHSH and CDR2 LQKENI. CDR3 DNA: TGTGCCAGCTCACCGGGGACTAGCGGAACGAACACCGGGGAGCTGTTTTTT. This codes for CASSPGTSGTNTGELFF.

This clonotype has a count of ten or more. CDR3 amino acids: CASSSWDRNTEAFF. Written as DNA, the CDR3 is TGTGCCAGCAGCTCCTGGGACAGGAACACTGAAGCTTTCTTT. The chain uses TRBV3-1 and TRBJ1-1; the match to TRBD1 covers 7 bases. V lost 5 bases and J lost 1; bases outside the gene matches: 4. The CDR3 totals 14 residues. The germline V gene has CDR1 LGHDT and CDR2 YNNKEL (reference sequence). Full variable domain (missing parts from reference TRBV3-1 and TRBJ1-1): DTAVSQTPKYLVTQMGNDKSIKCEQNLGHDTMYWYKQDSKKFLKIMFSYNNKELIINETVPNRFSPKSPDKAHLNLHINSLELGDSAVYFCASSSWDRNTEAFFGQGTRLTVV.

The V call is TRBV7-2, the J call TRBJ2-1, with 11 bases fitting TRBD2. There are 16 residues in the CDR3. V dropped 5 bases and J dropped 9; count of bases not matched to a gene: 12. Per germline, CDR1 SGHTA and CDR2 FQGNSA. The CDR3 is CASSPGGGLAGGEQFF. The CDR3 region has the DNA TGTGCCAGCAGCCCCGGAGGCGGGCTAGCGGGAGGTGAGCAGTTCTTC.

As regards this clonotype: This may be a read error: a much more frequent sequence differs by one nucleotide. The rearrangement uses TRBV20-1 and TRBJ2-1, with TRBD2 identical over 8 bases. The length of the CDR3 is 15 residues. Germline V lookup: CDR1 DFQATT, CDR2 SNEGSKA (reference sequence). CDR3 protein: CSAKRGIASYNGQFF. In DNA, the CDR3 is TGCAGTGCGAAGCGGGGGATTGCCTCCTACAATGGGCAGTTCTTC.

About this clonotype: This could be a read error, since a much larger clone is one nucleotide away. The J gene is TRBJ2-5, the V gene TRBV12-3 or TRBV12-4; the D gene could be TRBD1 or TRBD2 (5 bases each). The CDR3 has 16 residues. This CDR3 reads CASSSYMGTYGETQNF. In DNA, the CDR3 is TGTGCCAGCAGTTCCTATATGGGGACCTATGGGGAGACCCAGAACTTC.

The genes are TRBV5-1 and TRBJ1-3; perhaps TRBD1 as D (6 bases). CDR3 length: 15 amino acids. Deletions cut 5 bases from V and 0 bases from J, with 12 bases between. CDR1 and CDR2 from the germline V gene are SGHRS and YFSETQ. The CDR3 is CASREGGGSGNTIYF. In DNA, the CDR3 is TGCGCCAGCAGGGAAGGAGGGGGCTCTGGAAACACCATATATTTT.